The 11 T cell receptor beta chains below all came from one sample that was sequenced in a study of early T cells in non-severe SARS-CoV-2 infection. One entry per CDR3 protein results from TCRdb running MiXCR on the 5' RACE reads. The sample gives tens of thousands of distinct CDR3 sequences, about 9.9% of which show up once; about 4.1% is in the top ten. The sequenced material came from whole blood. Receptor source: an adult who was a healthcare worker with PCR-confirmed SARS-CoV-2 infection or an uninfected control (not recorded which).

In this sample, this clonotype turned up many times. The V and J genes are TRBV5-8 and TRBJ1-1, with 8 bases fitting TRBD1. The CDR3 has 15 amino acids. Per the germline V gene, CDR1 is SGHTS and CDR2 is YDEGEE. J gave up 1 base and V 2 bases, and 4 bases lay outside the gene matches. The CDR3 DNA sequence: TGTGCCAGCAGCTTAAGGACAGGGACGAACACTGAAGCTTTCTTT. Amino acid sequence: CASSLRTGTNTEAFF.

This clonotype was detected many times. The chain recombines TRBV12-3 or TRBV12-4 with TRBJ1-2, with 8 bases that match TRBD1. Trimming took 7 bases from V and 0 from J; bases not matched to a gene: 7. This CDR3 region has 15 residues. The CDR3 here is CASTDRGLSNYGYTF. The CDR3 DNA reads as TGTGCCAGCACCGACAGGGGTTTGTCTAACTATGGCTACACCTTC.

In this sample, this clonotype turned up many times. J is TRBJ1-2 and V is TRBV9; D is unclear. Germline assignment: CDR1 SGDLS and CDR2 YYNGEE. The V gene lost 2 bases and the J gene lost 0 bases, with 11 bases spanning the gap. The CDR3 runs to 15 residues. Here the CDR3 reads CASSVTPQTNYGYTF. The CDR3 DNA reads TGTGCCAGCAGCGTTACCCCCCAGACTAACTATGGCTACACCTTC.

This clonotype came up many times. The chain employs TRBV4-1 and TRBJ2-1; D is perhaps TRBD2 (6 bases). The CDR3 totals 16 residues. In germline, CDR1 is MGHRA, CDR2 YSYEKL. V lost 2 bases and J lost 9, with 20 bases in between. The CDR3 is CASSQLTSGAGGEQFF. CDR3 DNA sequence: TGCGCCAGCAGCCAACTGACATCCGGGGCCGGGGGTGAGCAGTTCTTC.

In this sample, this clonotype turned up many times. This chain links TRBV7-9 with TRBJ1-6; D unresolved. This CDR3 has 15 residues. The germline gives CDR1 SEHNR, CDR2 FQNEAQ (reference sequence). Trimming took 1 base from V and 7 from J, leaving 11 bases between them. CDR3 region: CASSLGEGQNSPLHF. The DNA for the CDR3 is TGTGCCAGCAGCTTAGGGGAGGGCCAGAATTCACCCCTCCACTTT. Full variable domain (remainder filled in from reference TRBV7-9 and TRBJ1-6): DTGVSQNPRHKITKRGQNVTFRCDPISEHNRLYWYRQTLGQGPEFLTYFQNEAQLEKSRLLSDRFSAERPKGSFSTLEIQRTEQGDSAMYLCASSLGEGQNSPLHFGNGTRLTVT.

The sample holds a few counts of this clonotype. This chain joins TRBV5-1 and TRBJ1-1; D possibly corresponds to TRBD1 (5 bases). CDR1 is SGHRS and CDR2 is YFSETQ in the germline V gene. The ends were cut back, 2 bases at V and 8 bases at J, with 16 bases in the middle. The CDR3 has 14 residues. The CDR3 sequence: CASSFGNRGSEAFF. The CDR3 DNA reads as TGCGCCAGCAGCTTCGGGAATAGGGGATCAGAAGCTTTCTTT.

This clonotype was recorded at least ten times. J is TRBJ2-1 and V is TRBV7-6, with 7 bases lining up with TRBD2. The germline gives CDR1 SGHVS, CDR2 FNYEAQ. J lost 0 bases, V lost 0 bases, and 5 bases had no gene match. The CDR3 consists of 17 residues. CDR3 loop: CASSLAPTSASYNEQFF. CDR3 sequence (DNA): TGTGCCAGCAGCTTAGCCCCAACTAGCGCCTCCTACAATGAGCAGTTCTTC.

This clonotype appeared a few times. This sequence joins TRBV29-1 and TRBJ2-1; 7 bases align to TRBD1. J lost 9 bases, V lost 7 bases, and 6 bases had no gene match. Germline values: CDR1 SQVTM, CDR2 ANQGSEA. There are 11 residues in the CDR3. This CDR3 reads CSALTGIEQFF. The CDR3 DNA sequence: TGCAGCGCTCTGACAGGGATTGAGCAGTTCTTC.

This clonotype was counted at least ten times. The chain combines TRBV4-1 with TRBJ1-4; D remains unclear. From germline, CDR1 is MGHRA and CDR2 YSYEKL. Trimming pared 3 bases from V and 5 bases from J, leaving 7 bases between. CDR3 size: 13 residues. The CDR3 sequence: CASSQGINEKLFF. The CDR3, as DNA: TGCGCCAGCAGCCAGGGGATAAATGAAAAACTGTTTTTT.

This clonotype has a count of ten or more. J is TRBJ1-6 and V is TRBV6-6; D gene unclear. The CDR3 is 12 amino acids. Germline V gives CDR1 MNHNY, CDR2 SVGAGI (reference sequence). The ends were cut back, 5 bases at V and 14 bases at J, with 13 bases in the middle. This CDR3 reads CASSPTTVALHF. The CDR3 nucleotides read TGTGCCAGCAGTCCAACGACGGTCGCCCTCCACTTT.

This clonotype was detected only a few times. The gene calls are TRBV18 and TRBJ1-1; 9 nucleotides agree with TRBD1. This CDR3 spans 15 amino acids. Germline V lookup: CDR1 KGHSH, CDR2 LQKENI. V shed 2 bases and J 5 bases; nucleotides not matched to a gene: 6. CDR3 bases: TGTGCCAGCTCACCAGGGACAGGGAGAGGAACTGAAGCTTTCTTT. The encoded protein is CASSPGTGRGTEAFF.